The clone carrying this TCR beta chain was recorded once. Its antigen remains unknown. The CDR3 runs to 12 residues. Germline V CDR1 and CDR2: SQVTM, ANQGSEA. V lost 5 bases and J lost 6; bases outside the gene matches: 6. This sample stems from a study of CD8+CD57+ T cells in acquired aplastic anemia. Study context: An average of 3.2 ug of DNA was obtained from sorted CD4+ and CD8+ cells.

Genomic DNA, the template, was used for profiling of the TCR beta VDJ and CDR3. TCRdb fed the reads into MiXCR, producing one record per CDR3 protein. The data show 150,000 to 200,000 distinct CDR3 sequences, with roughly 48% seen just once and around 1.1% held by the top ten. Patients sequenced had flow cytometry evidence of CD8+CD57+ cell expansion. All participating patients were living with severe acquired aplastic anemia. When blood sampling took place, the patients had received no therapy. Study observations and caveats: Found in both controls and patients were some 31 CD8+ CDR3 sequences.

The chain uses TRBV29-1 and TRBJ2-5, with 7 bases that match TRBD1. This clonotype was obtained from a human donor with aplastic anemia. Sequenced input: sorted CD4+, CD8+, or CD8+CD57+ T cells (not recorded which) from PBMCs. The CDR3, as DNA: TGCAGCGTTAACACAGGGGAACAGACCCAGTACTTC. It yields the protein CSVNTGEQTQYF.